This T cell receptor beta chain comes out of a study of T cells in Graves' hyperthyroidism and ophthalmopathy. About the research overall: The authors collected peripheral blood at initial diagnosis, before any treatment.

RNA transcripts were the template for amplifying TCR beta CDR3 regions. HTBI primers were employed in a first-round RT-PCR of the TCR CDR3. Via MiXCR, TCRdb re-called the multiplex PCR reads, giving one row per CDR3 protein. The repertoire includes about half a million distinct CDR3 sequences, 20% of them detected once, and roughly 47% sits in the top ten. This clonotype was seen a few times. This CDR3 region has 14 residues. Germline lookup yields CDR1 MNHNS and CDR2 SASEGT. V gave up 5 bases and J gave up 5 bases, with 13 bases separating them. The sample comprised blood. This TCR was recovered from a man aged 40-49 years with Graves' ophthalmopathy. The chain links TRBV6-1 to TRBJ1-5, with D tentatively TRBD1 (5 bases). The CDR3 loop reads CASSYGGYDQPQHF. The DNA of the CDR3 is TGTGCCAGCAGTTATGGGGGGTACGATCAGCCCCAGCATTTT.